This T cell receptor (beta chain) was documented in a study of CXCR3-negative and CXCR3-positive naive CD8 T cells. UMI-labeled 5' RACE TRB cDNA libraries were prepared from the cells. TCRdb re-called the 5' RACE reads and shows each CDR3 protein once, DNA omitted. The record lists about 110,000 distinct CDR3 sequences, of which the ten most abundant hold 0.35% to 0.4%. As concerns this clonotype: Its antigen remains unidentified.

CD8+ T cell subsets were each sorted in triplicate, 300,000 or so cells apiece. By phenotype, naive CD8+ T cells were CD45RO-CCR7+CD27+CD95-. The CDR3 totals 15 residues. Germline loops: CDR1 SGHRS, CDR2 YFSETQ. Whole-study findings and limits: In CXCR3-positive naive cells, the TRB CDR3s were more hydrophobic than in CXCR3-negative naive cells.

The chain combines TRBV5-1 with TRBJ2-3; the TCRdb D gene call, TRBD2, has no DNA to confirm it. This clonotype was sampled from a human donor in good health. Some clones in this sample may be carry-over from other donors' samples. Sequencing was carried out using naive CXCR3+ CD8+ T cells from blood. Subset in this sample: CD45RO-CCR7+CD27+CD95- naive CD8+ T cells expressing CXCR3 (TNR3+). The CDR3 region is CASSAGSSGGDTQYF.